This T cell receptor beta chain was captured in a study of blood T cell repertoires in COVID-19. Study in general: COVID-19 samples from acute and convalescent phases originated in the United States, Italy and Spain.

Some clones are missing from TCRdb's copy, which holds only in-frame ones; the method was immunoSEQ multiplex PCR. The sample includes hundreds of thousands of clones, 85% to 90% seen only once; the top ten take 10% to 15%. CDR1 is SGHTS, CDR2 YDEGEE, per germline. The CDR3 spans 15 residues. V dropped 0 bases and J dropped 3 bases, with 13 bases sitting between them. This clonotype originated in a human donor in a cohort sampled during active COVID-19. The chain combines TRBV5-8 with TRBJ2-7, with D possibly being TRBD2 (7 bases). The sample consisted of peripheral blood. In nucleotides, the CDR3 is TGTGCCAGCAGCTTGGAAGGGGGGGATTTCTACGAGCAGTACTTC. This codes for CASSLEGGDFYEQYF.